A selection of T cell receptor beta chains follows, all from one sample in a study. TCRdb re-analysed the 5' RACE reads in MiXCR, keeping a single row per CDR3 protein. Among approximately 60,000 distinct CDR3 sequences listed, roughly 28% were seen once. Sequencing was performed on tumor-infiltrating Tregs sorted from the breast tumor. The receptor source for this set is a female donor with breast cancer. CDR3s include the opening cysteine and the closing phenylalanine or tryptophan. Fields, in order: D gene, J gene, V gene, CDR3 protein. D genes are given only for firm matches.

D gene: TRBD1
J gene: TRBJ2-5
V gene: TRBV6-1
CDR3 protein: CASQQGNQETQYF

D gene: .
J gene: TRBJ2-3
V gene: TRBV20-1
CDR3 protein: CSARGGGDTQYF

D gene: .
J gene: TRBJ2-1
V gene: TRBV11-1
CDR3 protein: CASYLGAEQFF

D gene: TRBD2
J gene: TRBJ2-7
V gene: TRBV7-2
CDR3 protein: CASSSSGRSYEQYF

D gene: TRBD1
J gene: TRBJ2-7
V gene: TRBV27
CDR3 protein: CASSPRQGDHLEQYF

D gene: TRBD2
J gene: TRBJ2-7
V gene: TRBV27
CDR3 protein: CASSISGRIYEQYF

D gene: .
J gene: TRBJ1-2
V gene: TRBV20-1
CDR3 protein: CSARDSTGARSYGYTF

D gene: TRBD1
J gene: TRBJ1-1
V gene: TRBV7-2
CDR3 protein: CASSTRGRLTEAFF

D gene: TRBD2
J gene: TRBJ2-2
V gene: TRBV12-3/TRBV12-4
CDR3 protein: CASSNAGAVTGELFF

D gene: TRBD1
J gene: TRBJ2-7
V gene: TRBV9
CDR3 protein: CASSVNWDRSYEQYF

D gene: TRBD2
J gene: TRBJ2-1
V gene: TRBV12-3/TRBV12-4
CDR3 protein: CASSFRSGGENEQFF

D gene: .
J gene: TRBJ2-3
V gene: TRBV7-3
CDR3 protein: CASSFSDRPTDTQYF

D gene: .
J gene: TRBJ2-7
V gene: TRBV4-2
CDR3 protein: CASSQDSGFSEQYF

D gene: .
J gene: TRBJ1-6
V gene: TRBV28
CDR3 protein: CASGPQGPDNSPLHF

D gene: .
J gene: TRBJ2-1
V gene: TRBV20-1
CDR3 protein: CSARAPNNEQFF

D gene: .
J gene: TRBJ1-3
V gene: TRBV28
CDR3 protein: CASSLAGFSGNTIYF

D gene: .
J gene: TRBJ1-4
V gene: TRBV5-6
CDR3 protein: CASSLVRGGSEKLFF

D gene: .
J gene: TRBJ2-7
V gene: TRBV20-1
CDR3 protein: CSAGAMEPRYEQYF

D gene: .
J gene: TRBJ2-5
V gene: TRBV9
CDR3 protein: CASSLRGDLTETQYF

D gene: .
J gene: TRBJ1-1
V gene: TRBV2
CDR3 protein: CASLGRNTEAFF

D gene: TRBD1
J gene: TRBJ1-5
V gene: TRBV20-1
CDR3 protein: CSAGGQGNQPQHF

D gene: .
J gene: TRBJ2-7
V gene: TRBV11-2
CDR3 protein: CASSHLRYEQYF

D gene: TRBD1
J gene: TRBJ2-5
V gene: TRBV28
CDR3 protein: CASSFGQGLTETQYF

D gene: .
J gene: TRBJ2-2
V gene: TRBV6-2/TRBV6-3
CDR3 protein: CASSYGGLKGTGELFF

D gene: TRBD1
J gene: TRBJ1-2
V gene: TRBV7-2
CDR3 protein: CASSLRTGSINYGYTF

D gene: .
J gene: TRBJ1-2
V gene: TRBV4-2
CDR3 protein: CASSQGNQGIGYTF

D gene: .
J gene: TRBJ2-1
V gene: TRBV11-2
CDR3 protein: CASSRDSSSYYNEQFF

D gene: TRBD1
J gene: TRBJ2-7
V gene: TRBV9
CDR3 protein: CASSVGTGTHEQYF

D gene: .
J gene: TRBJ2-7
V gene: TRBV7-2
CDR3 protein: CASSSTYEQYF

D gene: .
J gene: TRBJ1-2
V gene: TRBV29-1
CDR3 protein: CSVEVHPGDYGYTF

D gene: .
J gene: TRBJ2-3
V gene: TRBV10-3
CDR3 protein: CAISEPLVSGTDTQYF

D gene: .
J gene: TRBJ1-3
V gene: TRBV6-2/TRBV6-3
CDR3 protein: CVSSNPGRTSGNTIYF

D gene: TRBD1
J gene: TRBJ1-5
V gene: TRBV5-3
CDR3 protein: CARSLSPQGEINSNQPQHF

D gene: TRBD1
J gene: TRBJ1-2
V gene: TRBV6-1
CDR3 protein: CASILGQGNDYTF

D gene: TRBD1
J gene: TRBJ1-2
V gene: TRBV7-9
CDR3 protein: CASSLGQGHYGYTF

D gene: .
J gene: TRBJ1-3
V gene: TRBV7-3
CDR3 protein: CASSPTGSGNTIYF

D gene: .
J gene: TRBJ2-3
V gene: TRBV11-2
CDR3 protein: CASSAFSMGTQYF

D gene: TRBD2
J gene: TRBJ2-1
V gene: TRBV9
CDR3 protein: CASSSSGRDYNEQFF